This entry features one T cell receptor beta chain sequence. The antigen is unknown. These data belong to a study of cytotoxic CD8 clonotypes in ibrutinib-treated CLL. Across the study: Mean productive templates were around 260,000; mean productive rearrangements were around 93,000.

Measured with immunoSEQ multiplex PCR; TCRdb has only the in-frame clones, and not every one. Of roughly 170,000 clones listed, about 80% are singletons. Broader study findings: A rise in clonality was seen at ibrutinib response, and a fall back toward baseline was seen at progression.

The sequence was collected from a human donor with chronic lymphocytic leukemia. The sequences come from PBMCs, collected after 24 months of ibrutinib treatment.

CDR3: CASRSSGNQSPLHF. CDR3 in DNA: TGTGCCAGCAGGTCGTCAGGGAACCAATCACCCCTCCACTTT. V and J are TRBV6-5 and TRBJ1-6; D may be TRBD1 (5 bases). CDR1 is MNHEY and CDR2 is SVGAGI in the germline V gene. The CDR3 has 14 amino acids. Trimming left V 6 bases short and J 10 bases short, with 16 bases between.